This T cell receptor (beta chain) originates from a study of cytomegalovirus exposure and HLA in healthy donors. The PCR was carried out with 60 Vbeta primers and 13 Jbeta primers. Clones were sequenced by immunoSEQ multiplex PCR, and TCRdb holds only the in-frame ones, with some missing. In the table there are 100,000 to 150,000 clones, 70% to 85% of which are singletons. V lost 8 bases to trimming and J lost 4 bases, with 9 bases between them. Germline CDR1 reads LNHNV; CDR2 reads YYDKDF (reference sequence). The length of the CDR3 is 12 residues. The gene calls are TRBV15 and TRBJ1-5; D may be TRBD1 (6 bases). The sequencing input was PBMCs. The TCR sequence derives from a boy younger than 10 in good health and CMV-seronegative. The DNA for the CDR3 is TGTGCCACCGGGGACAAGAATCAGCCCCAGCATTTT. Translation: CATGDKNQPQHF.